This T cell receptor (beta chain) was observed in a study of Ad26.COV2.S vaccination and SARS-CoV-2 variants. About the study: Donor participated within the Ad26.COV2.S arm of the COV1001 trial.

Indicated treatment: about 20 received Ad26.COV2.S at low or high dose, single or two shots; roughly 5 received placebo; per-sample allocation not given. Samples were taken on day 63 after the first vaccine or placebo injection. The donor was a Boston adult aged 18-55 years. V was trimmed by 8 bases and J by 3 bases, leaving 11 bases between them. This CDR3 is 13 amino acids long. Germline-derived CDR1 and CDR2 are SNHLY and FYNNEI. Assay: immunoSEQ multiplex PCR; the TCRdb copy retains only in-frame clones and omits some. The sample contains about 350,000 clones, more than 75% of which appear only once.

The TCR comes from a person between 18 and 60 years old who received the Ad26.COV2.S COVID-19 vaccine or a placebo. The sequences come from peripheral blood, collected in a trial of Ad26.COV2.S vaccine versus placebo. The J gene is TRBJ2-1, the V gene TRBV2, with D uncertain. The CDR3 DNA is TGTGCCAGCCTCCCGACTGTCTACAATGAGCAGTTCTTC. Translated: CASLPTVYNEQFF.